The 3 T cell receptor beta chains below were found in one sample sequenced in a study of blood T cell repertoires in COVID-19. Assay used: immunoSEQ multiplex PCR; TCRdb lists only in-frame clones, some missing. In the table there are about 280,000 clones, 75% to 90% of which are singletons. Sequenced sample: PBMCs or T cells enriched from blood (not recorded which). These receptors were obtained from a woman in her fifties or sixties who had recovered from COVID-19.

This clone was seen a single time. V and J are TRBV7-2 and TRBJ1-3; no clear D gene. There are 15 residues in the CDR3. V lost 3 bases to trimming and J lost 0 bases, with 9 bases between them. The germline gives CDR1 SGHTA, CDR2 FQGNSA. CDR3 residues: CASSFTYFSGNTIYF. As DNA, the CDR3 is TGTGCCAGCAGCTTTACTTATTTCTCTGGAAACACCATATATTTT.

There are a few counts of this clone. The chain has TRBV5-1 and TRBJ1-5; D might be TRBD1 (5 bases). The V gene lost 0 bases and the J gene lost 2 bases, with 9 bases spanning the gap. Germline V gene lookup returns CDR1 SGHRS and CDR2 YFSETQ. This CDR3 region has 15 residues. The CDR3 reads CASSLGAGRNQPQHF. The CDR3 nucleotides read TGCGCCAGCAGCTTGGGCGCAGGGCGCAATCAGCCCCAGCATTTT.

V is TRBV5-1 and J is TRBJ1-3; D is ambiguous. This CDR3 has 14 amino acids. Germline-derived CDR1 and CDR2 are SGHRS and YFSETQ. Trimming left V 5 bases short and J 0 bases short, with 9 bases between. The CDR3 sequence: CASRPAASGNTIYF. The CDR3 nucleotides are TGCGCCAGCAGACCGGCGGCCTCTGGAAACACCATATATTTT.